This TCR beta chain was sequenced during a study of blood T cell repertoires in COVID-19. On the study more broadly: Collection of acute and convalescent COVID-19 samples took place in the United States, Italy and Spain. T cells, B-cell-depleted T cells, or PBMCs provided the cDNA or gDNA that served as material.

Authors' methods: Counts of nucleated cells, estimated from reference gene primer amplification, were obtained. TCRdb's table, derived via immunoSEQ multiplex PCR, lists solely in-frame clones and lacks some. That table supplies the V and J calls and clone size; D and trimming were determined from the DNA. The top ten hold 2.5% to 3% of the sample, which has some 250,000 clones, approximately 81% seen once. V was clipped by 2 bases and J by 0 bases; unmatched bases: 8. This CDR3 is 17 amino acids long. The V gene's germline CDR1 is SNHLY and CDR2 FYNNEI. This sequence originates from a woman aged 55-69 years with active or convalescent COVID-19. Material for sequencing was peripheral blood. V and J are TRBV2 and TRBJ2-3; 7 bases map to TRBD2. CDR3 bases: TGTGCCAGCAGTGAAACGTTGGCGGGGGTGAGCACAGATACGCAGTATTTT. Translated: CASSETLAGVSTDTQYF.